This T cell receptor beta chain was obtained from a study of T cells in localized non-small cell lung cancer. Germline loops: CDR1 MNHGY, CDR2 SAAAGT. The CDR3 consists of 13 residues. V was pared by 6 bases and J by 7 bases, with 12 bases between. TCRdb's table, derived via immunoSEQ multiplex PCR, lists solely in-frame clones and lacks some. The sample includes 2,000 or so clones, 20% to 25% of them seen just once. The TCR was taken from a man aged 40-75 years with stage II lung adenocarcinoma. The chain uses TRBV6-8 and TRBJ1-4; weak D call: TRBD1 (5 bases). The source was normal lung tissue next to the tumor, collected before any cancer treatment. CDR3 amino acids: CASRVPGSEKLFF. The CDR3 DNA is TGTGCCAGCAGGGTACCAGGGAGTGAAAAACTGTTTTTT.